The 24 T cell receptor beta chains in this list originate from one sample, sequenced in a study of T cells in women clearing cervical HPV infection (dated by TCRdb to the late 2010s). The method was the immunoSEQ multiplex PCR assay. TCRdb carries this immuneACCESS record with in-frame sequences only. Its versions omit some clonotypes, under half of them owing to an unresolved V gene in the studies checked, with the rest unexplained. This sample's table carries tens of thousands of clones. 5% to 7% of the sample is held by the ten biggest clonotypes. Material for sequencing was blood buffy coat. The receptors derive from a woman aged 18-70 years with a cervical HPV16 infection that either progressed to CIN3+ or cleared (not recorded which).

Incomplete CDR3 DNA: TGCGCCAGCAGCTTGGACCGGGGACTCCAGGGAGAGACG. This encodes CASSLDRGLQGET. The complete CDR3 sequence is CASSLDRGLQGETQYF. This chain uses TRBV5-1 with TRBJ2-3; perhaps TRBD2 as D (6 bases). The CDR3 end is not reached by the read, which stops 3 residues before it; the germline J gene fills it in. This CDR3 is 16 amino acids long. CDR1 SGHRS and CDR2 YFSETQ come from the germline V gene.

A word on this clone: The CDR3 extends 3 residues past the end of the read, so its final part is completed from the germline J gene. The V call is TRBV19, the J call TRBJ1-2; D is ambiguous. This CDR3 region has 14 residues. Germline V lookup: CDR1 LNHDA, CDR2 SQIVND (reference sequence). The CDR3 sequence is CASSMGGDSDTYTF. CDR3 bases read: TGTGCCAGTAGTATGGGCGGGGATTCAGATACC.

For this clone: From the germline J gene comes the end of the CDR3, since the read stops 3 residues before it. The chain employs TRBV27 and TRBJ2-4; D call uncertain. The CDR3 sequence is 17 residues long. V lost 6 bases and J 0 bases, leaving 18 bases between the germline ends. The germline V gene has CDR1 MNHEY and CDR2 SMNVEV (reference sequence). The CDR3 protein is CASSSQFVGLAKNIQYF. The covered CDR3 bases are TGTGCCAGCAGCTCACAATTCGTTGGGCTAGCCAAAAACATT.

In the case of this clone: Read coverage stops 3 residues before the CDR3 terminus; the germline J gene supplies the remainder. The chain employs TRBV7-2 and TRBJ1-2, with a weak D call TRBD1 (6 bases). CDR3 length: 13 residues. CDR1 and CDR2 (germline): SGHTA, FQGNSA. Here the CDR3 reads CASSRGHQNIYTF. CDR3 bases read: TGTGCCAGCAGCCGGGGACACCAAAACATC.

Comment on this clone: The CDR3 extends 3 residues past the end of the read, so its final part is completed from the germline J gene. The chain is built from TRBV6-2 or TRBV6-3 and TRBJ2-7; D gene unclear. The V gene lost 5 bases and the J gene lost 4 bases, with 9 bases spanning the gap. The CDR3 sequence is 12 residues long. CDR1 is MNHEY, CDR2 SVGEGT, per germline. The DNA read from the CDR3 is TGTGCCAGCAGTCGCGCAACTTACGAG. It translates to CASSRATYE. The complete CDR3 protein is CASSRATYEQYF.

As regards this clone: The sequence runs out 3 residues before the end of the CDR3; the remainder is reconstructed from the germline J gene. The genes are TRBV7-2 and TRBJ2-5; TRBD2 agrees at 12 bases. This CDR3 comprises 13 residues. Looked up from germline, CDR1 is SGHTA and CDR2 is FQGNSA. The DNA read from the CDR3 is TGTGCCAGCGGGGGACTAGCGGGCGATACC. Amino acid sequence: CASGGLAGDT. The full CDR3 protein is CASGGLAGDTQYF.

As to this clone: With the read ending 3 residues before the CDR3 end, the germline J gene is used to fill in that end. The chain recombines TRBV28 with TRBJ1-1, with a possible D match to TRBD1 (5 bases). Germline V gene sequence: CDR1 MDHEN, CDR2 SYDVKM. There are 14 residues in the CDR3. CDR3 DNA, as far as it was read: TGTGCCAGCAGTTTCGGCGGGGGAAGTAGGGAA. Amino acids: CASSFGGGSRE. The whole CDR3 is CASSFGGGSREAFF.

Concerning this clone: The read comes to an end 3 residues before the CDR3 does, leaving the germline J gene to fill in the end. The chain combines TRBV9 with TRBJ2-3, with D possibly TRBD2 on 5 matching bases. This CDR3 has 15 residues. Germline CDR1 reads SGDLS; CDR2 reads YYNGEE. Trimming shortened V by 4 bases and J by 0 bases, and 12 bases separated the two germline ends. The part of the CDR3 DNA that was read is TGTGCCAGCAGCCCGGACGGGGTTAGCACAGATACG. Residues: CASSPDGVSTDT. The whole CDR3 reads CASSPDGVSTDTQYF.

With regard to this clone: Coverage ceases 3 residues before the CDR3 finishes, and the germline J gene fills in the end. The genes are TRBV6-2 or TRBV6-3 and TRBJ2-3; TRBD1 agrees at 7 bases. The trim removed 6 bases at V and 4 bases at J, leaving 10 bases unmatched. The germline V gene has CDR1 MNHEY and CDR2 SVGEGT. The CDR3 has 15 residues. The chain's CDR3 is CASRGDSFGSDTQYF. CDR3 DNA (partial): TGTGCCAGCAGGGGGGACAGCTTCGGTTCAGATACG.

On this clone: The CDR3 end is not reached by the read, which stops 3 residues before it; the germline J gene fills it in. The rearrangement joins TRBV7-2 to TRBJ2-2; D might be TRBD1 (5 bases). The V gene's germline CDR1 is SGHTA and CDR2 FQGNSA. This CDR3 is built from 12 residues. With 6 bases removed from V and 7 bases from J, the gap between germline ends came to 9 bases. The CDR3 DNA, read in part, is TGTGCCAGCAGTCTTGACAGCGGGGAG. Amino acid sequence: CASSLDSGE. The CDR3, in full, reads CASSLDSGELFF.

In regard to this clone: The read stops 3 residues short of the end of the CDR3; the missing end is completed from the germline J gene. The gene calls are TRBV7-9 and TRBJ1-3; D is uncertain. The CDR3 consists of 14 residues. Trimming pared 1 base from V and 0 bases from J, leaving 4 bases between. Germline CDR1 is SEHNR and CDR2 is FQNEAQ (reference sequence). The part of the CDR3 DNA that was read is TGTGCCAGCAGCTTAGACGGCTCTGGAAACACC. This codes for CASSLDGSGNT. The entire CDR3 is CASSLDGSGNTIYF. Using reference TRBV7-9 and TRBJ1-3 for the parts outside the CDR3, the full variable domain is DTGVSQNPRHKITKRGQNVTFRCDPISEHNRLYWYRQTLGQGPEFLTYFQNEAQLEKSRLLSDRFSAERPKGSFSTLEIQRTEQGDSAMYLCASSLDGSGNTIYFGEGSWLTVV.

About this clone: The missing CDR3 end, 3 residues past where the read stops, is filled in from the germline J gene. The chain is built from TRBV3-1 (or the pseudogene TRBV3-2) and TRBJ2-1; maybe TRBD2 (5 bases). Germline lookup yields CDR1 LGHDT and CDR2 YNNKEL (reference sequence). The length of the CDR3 is 14 residues. The ends were cut back, 3 bases at V and 3 bases at J, with 9 bases in the middle. The CDR3: CASSHTGIYNEQFF. CDR3 DNA, as far as it was read: TGTGCCAGCAGCCACACGGGGATCTACAATGAG.

As regards this clone: The read finishes 3 residues shy of the CDR3 end, and the germline J gene is used to complete it. The V call is TRBV18, the J call TRBJ2-3; the match to TRBD1 covers 7 bases. Germline V gives CDR1 KGHSH, CDR2 LQKENI. There are 15 residues in the CDR3. CDR3 DNA (partial): TGTGCCAGCTCTTCAAGCACCGGGACAGATCAGCCG. Translating gives CASSSSTGTDQP. The full-length CDR3 reads as CASSSSTGTDQPQYF.

A note on this clone: The missing CDR3 end, 3 residues past where the read stops, is filled in from the germline J gene. This rearrangement joins TRBV19 to TRBJ2-3, with 7 bases lining up with TRBD1. This CDR3 region has 14 residues. Germline CDR1 is LNHDA and CDR2 is SQIVND (reference sequence). The CDR3 bases that were read are TGTGCCAGTAGTATCGAGGGGGCAGGCGAGACG. It translates to CASSIEGAGET. The entire CDR3 protein reads CASSIEGAGETQYF.

Points on this clone: With the read ending 3 residues before the CDR3 end, the germline J gene is used to fill in that end. The rearrangement links TRBV7-2 to TRBJ2-4; D might be TRBD1 (7 bases). The germline V gene encodes CDR1 SGHTA and CDR2 FQGNSA. The CDR3 runs to 15 residues. The CDR3 loop reads CASSLAAGGHYGQYF. The sequenced part of the CDR3 DNA is TGTGCCAGCAGCTTAGCGGCAGGGGGGCACTATGGT.

Comments on this clone: The read comes to an end 3 residues before the CDR3 does, leaving the germline J gene to fill in the end. This sequence joins TRBV4-2 and TRBJ2-3, with TRBD2 identical over 12 bases. Germline V gene sequence: CDR1 LGHNA, CDR2 YNFKEQ. V was pared by 2 bases and J by 6 bases, with 9 bases of the junction left unmatched. This CDR3 has 17 amino acids. The CDR3 DNA, read in part, is TGTGCCAGCAGCCAACAGGCTAGGACTAGCGGGACCGATACG. Translated, it gives CASSQQARTSGTDT. The full CDR3 sequence reads CASSQQARTSGTDTQYF.

For this clone: The CDR3 end falls 3 residues outside the read, so it is completed with the germline J gene. The chain joins TRBV7-8 to TRBJ1-2; D uncertain. The V gene's germline CDR1 is SGHVS and CDR2 FQNEAQ. The V end was cut by 4 bases, the J end by 4 bases, with 4 bases between. The CDR3 runs to 11 residues. CDR3 amino acids: CASSSLYGYTF. The sequenced part of the CDR3 DNA is TGTGCCAGCAGCTCCCTCTATGGC.

Frequency places this clone as medium-sized. The read halts 3 residues ahead of the CDR3 end, with the missing end drawn from the germline J gene. V and J are TRBV5-1 and TRBJ2-2; 8 bases are shared with TRBD2. V shed 5 bases and J 3 bases; nucleotides not matched to a gene: 6. Germline CDR1 SGHRS, CDR2 YFSETQ. This CDR3 is 15 amino acids long. CDR3 bases read: TGCGCCAGCAGATCGGGGGGGGCGGACACCGGGGAG. Amino acid sequence: CASRSGGADTGE. The entire CDR3 sequence reads CASRSGGADTGELFF.

Worth noting for this clone: The read is 3 residues too short to cover the CDR3 end, so that end is filled in from the germline J gene. The rearrangement joins TRBV9 to TRBJ2-2, with TRBD2 identical over 7 bases. CDR3 length: 15 residues. Germline values: CDR1 SGDLS, CDR2 YYNGEE. V shed 1 base and J 4 bases; nucleotides not matched to a gene: 4. The sequenced CDR3 bases are TGTGCCAGCAGCGTATTAAGCGGGGTCACCGGGGAG. This sequence encodes CASSVLSGVTGE. Given in full, the CDR3 is CASSVLSGVTGELFF.

Incomplete CDR3 DNA: TGTGCCAGCAGCCAAGATGCCCCTACTAGCGGGAGTTCCTACGAG. Its translation: CASSQDAPTSGSSYE. The complete CDR3 reads CASSQDAPTSGSSYEQYF. This chain joins TRBV4-2 and TRBJ2-7; 11 bases agree with TRBD2. The missing CDR3 end, 3 residues past where the read stops, is filled in from the germline J gene. With 0 bases clipped from V and 1 base from J, the junction kept 8 bases outside the gene matches. This CDR3 comprises 18 residues. CDR1 and CDR2 from the germline V gene are LGHNA and YNFKEQ.

CDR3 sequence reads: CASSRGQGADTQYF. The part of the CDR3 DNA that was read is TGTGCCAGCAGCCGGGGACAGGGGGCGGATACG. The gene calls are TRBV7-7 and TRBJ2-3, with TRBD1 identical over 12 bases. The read terminates 3 residues ahead of where the CDR3 ends, so the germline J gene completes it. Germline CDR1 and CDR2: SSHAT and FNYEAQ (reference sequence). The CDR3 extends over 14 amino acids. J lost 6 bases, V lost 5 bases, and 3 bases had no gene match.

Note on this clone: The CDR3 goes on 3 residues after the read ends, and that part is filled in from the germline J gene. The J gene is TRBJ2-3, the V gene TRBV5-1; 7 nucleotides match TRBD1. The CDR3 loop spans 15 amino acids. Germline V CDR1 and CDR2: SGHRS, YFSETQ. This CDR3 reads CASRRTGGAQETQYF. The part of the CDR3 DNA that was read is TGCGCCAGCAGGCGGACAGGTGGGGCTCAAGAGACG. Full variable domain (missing parts from reference TRBV5-1 and TRBJ2-3): KAGVTQTPRYLIKTRGQQVTLSCSPISGHRSVSWYQQTPGQGLQFLFEYFSETQRNKGNFPGRFSGRQFSNSRSEMNVSTLELGDSALYLCASRRTGGAQETQYFGPGTRLTVL.

Of note for this clone: The read comes to an end 3 residues before the CDR3 does, leaving the germline J gene to fill in the end. V usage is TRBV18 and J usage is TRBJ2-4, with TRBD1 matching 9 bases. CDR3 size: 17 residues. From germline, CDR1 is KGHSH and CDR2 LQKENI. The chain's CDR3 is CASSPTTPGQGEYGQYF. Incomplete CDR3 DNA: TGTGCCAGCTCACCTACGACACCGGGACAGGGAGAATATGGT.

In the case of this clone: With the read ending 3 residues before the CDR3 end, the germline J gene is used to fill in that end. The rearrangement links TRBV7-9 to TRBJ1-2, with a possible D match to TRBD1 (5 bases). Germline lookup yields CDR1 SEHNR and CDR2 FQNEAQ (reference sequence). This CDR3 contains 14 residues. The DNA read from the CDR3 is TGTGCCAGCAGCTCGGTGGGGCGAACAGATACC. Translation: CASSSVGRTDT. The full CDR3 protein reads CASSSVGRTDTYTF.